Sequencing of this TCR delta chain was carried out in a study of Vδ1+ human thymocytes (dated by TCRdb to between 2017 and 2018). At the level of the whole study: mRNA-level TRG and TRD CDR3 repertoires of highly purified Vdelta1+ thymocytes from young children were characterised as a data resource. The multiplex-based CDR3 amplicon strategy had previously been validated against 5'RACE-based CDR3 amplicon generation methods.

As to this clone: Its antigen remains unidentified. No quality values exist for individual bases; no much larger clone is one base distant.

RNA was isolated using the RNeasy mini kit, and reverse transcription was performed with Superscript III. CDR3 amplicons were generated by multiplex PCR with pooled V-gene forward primers and a constant-region reverse primer carrying Illumina adaptor overhangs. After gel purification, amplicons were indexed with Nextera index primers over around 8 extra PCR cycles and were then purified with AMPure XP beads. Sequencing of the libraries was done on an Illumina MiSeq using paired-end 250 bp reads, dual indexing and an approximately 22% PhiX spike-in. As for how the authors treated the data: Reads were quality checked with FastQC, and TRG read pairs were merged with ea-utils fastq-join. IMGT/HighV-QUEST was used to annotate the sequences, only productive sequences with an unambiguous V-gene assignment were kept, and clonotypes were defined as sequences sharing an identical CDR3 sequence. For downstream analysis, the tools were VDJtools 1.1.1, tcR 2.2.3, Treemap and vegan Shannon diversity in R 3.4.4. TCRdb called clones afresh from the public reads with CATT; identical DNA rows were later merged. The V and J calls come from TCRdb's annotation, not from the publication. For this sample the table gives 45,000 to 75,000 delta-chain clones, of which over 12% were detected only once. Together, the top ten hold about 0.35% of the sample.

Reading from cysteine to phenylalanine, the CDR3 counts 23 amino acids. Only the CDR3 portion is preserved as DNA: 69 bases, with reading frame beginning at the first base. V trim: 0 bases; J trim: 1 base; unmatched bases: 25. Looking up the germline V gene yields CDR1 TSWWSYY and CDR2 QGS. Findings and caveats that apply to the study as a whole: Despite high sort purity, around 20% of thymic TRD sequences were Vdelta2 (and few Vdelta3), unlike peripheral blood Vdelta1+ controls. The thymic TRG and TRD repertoires appeared highly polyclonal, with Gaussian CDR3 length distributions, in contrast to the oligoclonal repertoires of peripheral blood. Because unexpected Vdelta2 sequences could lead to misinterpretation of bulk repertoire data, the authors recommended using highly purified populations and validating at the single-cell level. No clustering by age or sex was observed, so analyses did not stratify donors by these variables. Many TRG clonotypes were shared between donors (up to about 6.9x10^3), whereas TRD repertoires were essentially private (max roughly 120 shared).

Thymic samples were depleted of alphabeta T cells, then CD3+ TCRVdelta1+ TCRVdelta2- thymocytes were FACS-sorted. Sorted Vdelta1+ thymocyte purity ranged from roughly 96% to 99.6%. The thymic specimens were obtained from several paediatric patients, aged 5 days to 15 months, who were having corrective cardiac surgery. Thymic tissue was dispersed and mononuclear cells isolated on a Histopaque-1077 density gradient. Staining used anti-TCRVdelta1 clone TS8.2, anti-TCRVdelta2 clone B6, anti-CD3 clone HIT3a and anti-TCRalphabeta clone IP26 antibodies. This TCR was recovered from a girl under three years old who had congenital heart surgery. The chain employs TRDV1 and TRDJ1; 8 of the junction bases match TRDD3. The source material was Vdelta1+ gamma-delta thymocytes from the thymus. The cell subset or site label, read with the paper, signifies: FACS-sorted CD3+ TCRalphabeta- TCRVdelta1+ TCRVdelta2- thymocytes. In nucleotides, the sequence is TGTGCTCTTGGGGAACTCCCTTCCCTCGGGGATACAAAGCGTCGATTGGGCACCGATAAACTCATCTTT. It translates to CALGELPSLGDTKRRLGTDKLIF.